Listed below are T cell receptor beta chains from one sample, sequenced in a study of T cell responses to AZD1222 COVID-19 vaccine. The repertoire was sequenced with immunoSEQ multiplex PCR; TCRdb's copy has only in-frame clones and lacks some. The sample records some 73,000 clones, approximately 89% being singletons. Sequenced material: peripheral blood, taken 28 days after the second AZD1222 dose. The receptors here all came from an adult who received the AZD1222 COVID-19 vaccine. The CDR3 runs from the conserved cysteine through the conserved F or W. A D gene is named only where the DNA matches it firmly. Size tells how often a clone was seen (once, few, many) or the class of an expanded clone, and some rows leave it out.

NA,NA,TRBJ1-2,TRBV5-1,CASSPPRDGSYGYTF,TGCGCCAGCAGCCCCCCGAGGGACGGATCCTATGGCTACACCTTC
NA,TRBD2,TRBJ2-5,TRBV10-3,CAISDPTSGSETQYF,TGTGCCATCAGTGACCCGACTAGCGGGAGTGAGACCCAGTACTTC
few,NA,TRBJ1-6,TRBV4-2,CASSQDDRSYSPLHF,TGTGCCAGCAGCCAAGACGACAGGTCCTATTCACCCCTCCACTTT
NA,NA,TRBJ1-3,TRBV28,CASSLWGPQPSGNTIYF,TGTGCCAGCAGTTTATGGGGACCCCAACCCTCTGGAAACACCATATATTTT
few,NA,TRBJ1-6,TRBV28,CASSPQTGADNSPLHF,TGTGCCAGCAGCCCCCAGACAGGCGCTGATAATTCACCCCTCCACTTT
NA,TRBD1,TRBJ1-4,TRBV11-1,CASSSHRGNEKLFF,TGTGCCAGCAGCTCCCACAGGGGTAATGAAAAACTGTTTTTT
NA,NA,TRBJ2-5,TRBV27,CASSLHRVGETQYF,TGTGCCAGCAGTCTTCACAGGGTTGGAGAGACCCAGTACTTC
NA,NA,TRBJ2-2,TRBV5-6,CASSLAGPGTGELFF,TGTGCCAGCAGCTTGGCGGGTCCAGGCACCGGGGAGCTGTTTTTT
NA,NA,TRBJ1-6,TRBV5-4,CASSFGQASPLHF,TGTGCCAGCAGCTTCGGACAAGCTTCACCCCTCCACTTT
NA,TRBD1,TRBJ2-5,TRBV7-9,CASSSRQGSIQETQYF,TGTGCCAGCAGCTCCAGACAGGGGTCGATTCAAGAGACCCAGTACTTC
NA,NA,TRBJ1-2,TRBV5-6,CASSLAYRVGGGYGYTF,TGTGCCAGCAGCTTGGCCTACCGAGTTGGAGGGGGCTATGGCTACACCTTC
NA,TRBD1,TRBJ1-6,TRBV6-6,CASSRSGTGNNSPLHF,TGTGCCAGCAGTCGATCGGGGACAGGGAACAATTCACCCCTCCACTTT
NA,TRBD1,TRBJ2-2,TRBV4-1,CASSLGQGNTGELFF,TGCGCCAGCAGCCTAGGACAGGGGAACACCGGGGAGCTGTTTTTT
NA,NA,TRBJ2-2,TRBV5-4,CASSLWRVGTGELFF,TGTGCCAGCAGCTTGTGGAGGGTGGGCACCGGGGAGCTGTTTTTT
NA,NA,TRBJ1-5,TRBV21-1,CASSPNFQRVGSGNQPQHF,NA
NA,TRBD1,TRBJ2-2,TRBV11-2,CASSRNRDRGVTGELFF,TGTGCCAGCAGCCGCAACCGGGACAGGGGAGTTACCGGGGAGCTGTTTTTT
few,TRBD2,TRBJ2-1,TRBV6-2/TRBV6-3,CASSLSSGYYNEQFF,TGTGCCAGCAGTTTATCTAGCGGGTACTACAATGAGCAGTTCTTC
NA,NA,TRBJ1-1,TRBV20-1,CSAVLGEAFF,TGCAGTGCCGTTTTGGGTGAAGCTTTCTTT
NA,NA,TRBJ2-5,TRBV5-1,CASSQQGAETQYF,TGCGCCAGCAGCCAACAGGGTGCCGAGACCCAGTACTTC
NA,TRBD1,TRBJ1-2,TRBV18,CASSPPTGKNYGYTF,TGTGCCAGCTCACCCCCGACAGGGAAGAACTATGGCTACACCTTC
NA,TRBD2,TRBJ2-5,TRBV3-1/TRBV3-2,CASSGLAAGGETQYF,TGTGCCAGCAGCGGCCTAGCGGCCGGAGGGGAGACCCAGTACTTC
NA,TRBD1,TRBJ2-5,TRBV9,CASSVGTATQETQYF,TGTGCCAGCAGCGTGGGGACAGCCACCCAAGAGACCCAGTACTTC
NA,NA,TRBJ2-7,TRBV6-5,CASSYGHGGEQYF,TGTGCCAGCAGTTACGGGCATGGGGGCGAGCAGTACTTC
NA,NA,TRBJ1-2,TRBV7-9,CASQIPGGYGYTF,TGTGCCAGCCAAATACCGGGAGGTTATGGCTACACCTTC
NA,TRBD1,TRBJ1-4,TRBV14,CASSQDRGRRNEKLFF,TGTGCCAGCAGCCAAGATAGGGGGCGGCGCAATGAAAAACTGTTTTTT
NA,NA,TRBJ1-4,TRBV12-3/TRBV12-4,CATGRATNEKLFF,TGTGCCACCGGGCGTGCAACTAATGAAAAACTGTTTTTT
once,TRBD1,TRBJ1-1,TRBV3-1/TRBV3-2,CASSQPDRVAEAFF,TGTGCCAGCAGCCAACCGGACAGGGTTGCTGAAGCTTTCTTT
NA,TRBD2,TRBJ2-1,TRBV29-1,CSVGRGGLIDEQFF,TGCAGCGTCGGCCGGGGGGGGCTTATCGATGAGCAGTTCTTC
NA,NA,TRBJ1-6,TRBV27,CASSFRQAPLHF,TGTGCCAGCAGTTTCCGACAGGCCCCCCTCCACTTT
NA,NA,TRBJ2-2,TRBV6-2/TRBV6-3,CASSYPSVRPGELFF,TGTGCCAGCAGTTACCCAAGCGTCCGTCCCGGGGAGCTGTTTTTT
NA,NA,TRBJ1-6,TRBV11-1,CASSLGGWNSPLHF,TGTGCCAGCAGCTTAGGGGGATGGAATTCACCCCTCCACTTT
few,NA,TRBJ1-2,TRBV6-2/TRBV6-3,CASSLPGGTNYGYTF,TGTGCCAGCAGCCTCCCCGGGGGGACCAACTATGGCTACACCTTC
NA,NA,TRBJ2-5,TRBV5-4,CASSRPKETQYF,TGTGCCAGCAGCCGCCCAAAAGAGACCCAGTACTTC
NA,NA,TRBJ1-2,TRBV7-8,CASSRNVGVNYGYTF,TGTGCCAGCAGCAGGAACGTGGGTGTTAACTATGGCTACACCTTC
NA,NA,TRBJ2-1,TRBV27,CASSLRYGSPHEQFF,TGTGCCAGCAGTTTAAGGTACGGTTCCCCCCATGAGCAGTTCTTC
NA,NA,TRBJ2-7,TRBV6-5,CASSQTGSGQYF,TGTGCCAGCAGCCAAACAGGGTCGGGGCAGTACTTC
NA,TRBD1,TRBJ1-2,TRBV13,CASSLGTGGLYGYTF,TGTGCCAGCAGCCTCGGGACAGGGGGTCTTTATGGCTACACCTTC
NA,NA,TRBJ1-5,TRBV6-1,CASSEIISGYGQPQHF,TGTGCCAGCAGTGAAATAATTTCAGGGTATGGTCAGCCCCAGCATTTT
NA,TRBD1,TRBJ1-4,TRBV10-1,CASSDFPGGREKLFF,TGCGCCAGCAGTGATTTCCCAGGGGGCAGAGAAAAACTGTTTTTT
NA,NA,TRBJ1-2,TRBV5-1,CASSSNRDYGYTF,TGCGCCAGCAGCTCCAACCGGGACTATGGCTACACCTTC
NA,NA,TRBJ2-5,TRBV5-4,CASSLGAGWGETQYF,TGTGCCAGCAGCTTGGGAGCTGGGTGGGGAGAGACCCAGTACTTC
NA,TRBD2,TRBJ2-1,TRBV9,CASSGGLAVRDEQFF,TGTGCCAGCAGCGGGGGACTAGCGGTCAGGGATGAGCAGTTCTTC
NA,NA,TRBJ1-1,TRBV7-2,CASSLSFSNTEAFF,TGTGCCAGCAGCTTAAGTTTCTCGAACACTGAAGCTTTCTTT
NA,NA,TRBJ1-2,TRBV9,CASSVDPQTRQGYGYTF,TGTGCCAGCAGCGTAGATCCCCAGACCCGGCAGGGATATGGCTACACCTTC
NA,TRBD1,TRBJ1-3,TRBV10-3,CAIRDAGGTAKF,TGTGCCATCAGAGATGCGGGCGGGACAGCAAAGTTT
once,NA,TRBJ1-3,TRBV30,CAWSVTVNSGNTIYF,TGTGCCTGGAGTGTAACGGTGAACTCTGGAAACACCATATATTTT
NA,NA,TRBJ1-1,TRBV9,CASSVGHPADTEAFF,TGTGCCAGCAGCGTTGGACACCCCGCGGACACTGAAGCTTTCTTT
NA,NA,TRBJ1-1,TRBV30,CAWSRGGNTEAFF,TGTGCCTGGAGTCGGGGGGGGAACACTGAAGCTTTCTTT
NA,NA,TRBJ1-5,TRBV25-1,CASSERESGQPQHF,TGTGCCAGCAGTGAAAGGGAGTCTGGTCAGCCCCAGCATTTT
NA,TRBD1,TRBJ1-3,TRBV15,CATKYQGADTIYF,TGTGCCACCAAGTACCAGGGGGCGGACACCATATATTTT
NA,TRBD1,TRBJ1-6,TRBV2,CASSLWHGTGVSPLHF,TGTGCCAGCAGTCTTTGGCACGGGACAGGGGTATCACCCCTCCACTTT
once,NA,TRBJ2-3,TRBV7-8,CASSLDDRDFLKDTQYF,TGTGCCAGCAGCTTAGACGACAGGGACTTTCTTAAAGATACGCAGTATTTT
once,NA,TRBJ2-2,TRBV10-2,CASGLSSTGELFF,TGCGCCAGCGGCCTTAGCAGCACCGGGGAGCTGTTTTTT
NA,NA,TRBJ1-4,TRBV19,CASRRTGLTNEKLFF,TGTGCCAGTAGAAGGACTGGGCTAACTAATGAAAAACTGTTTTTT